This T cell receptor beta chain was sequenced for a study of blood T cell repertoires in COVID-19. Profiled with immunoSEQ multiplex PCR; TCRdb holds only in-frame clones, not every one. The table records 90,000 to 120,000 clones, 75% to 95% of them present only once. Trimming cost V 0 bases and J 3 bases, with 12 bases left between them. CDR1 and CDR2 from the germline V gene are SGHAT and FQNNGV. There are 16 residues in the CDR3. This clonotype was sampled from a woman younger than 45 with acute or convalescent COVID-19. Input material: peripheral blood. The chain has TRBV11-2 and TRBJ1-5; a possible D gene is TRBD1 (5 bases). The CDR3 spells CASSLDVQGDNQPQHF. The CDR3 DNA is TGTGCCAGCAGCTTAGATGTGCAGGGCGACAATCAGCCCCAGCATTTT.